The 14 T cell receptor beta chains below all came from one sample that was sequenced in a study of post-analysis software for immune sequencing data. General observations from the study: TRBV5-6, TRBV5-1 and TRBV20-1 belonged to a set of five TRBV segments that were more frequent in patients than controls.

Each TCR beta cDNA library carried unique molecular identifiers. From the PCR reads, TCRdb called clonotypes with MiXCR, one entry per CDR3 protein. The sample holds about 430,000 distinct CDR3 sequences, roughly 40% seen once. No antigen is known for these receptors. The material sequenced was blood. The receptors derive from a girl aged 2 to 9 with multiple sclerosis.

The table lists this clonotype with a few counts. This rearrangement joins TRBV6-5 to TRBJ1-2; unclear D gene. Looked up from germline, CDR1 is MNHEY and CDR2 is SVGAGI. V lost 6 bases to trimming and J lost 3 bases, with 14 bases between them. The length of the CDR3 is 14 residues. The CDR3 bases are TGTGCCAGCAGGGTTGACGCAGCACACTATGGCTACACCTTC. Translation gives CASRVDAAHYGYTF.

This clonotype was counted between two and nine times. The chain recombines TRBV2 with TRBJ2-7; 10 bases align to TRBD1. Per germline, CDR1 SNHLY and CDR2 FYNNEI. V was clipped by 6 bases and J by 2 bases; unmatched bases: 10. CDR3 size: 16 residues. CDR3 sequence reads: CASRSSSGTGAYEQYF. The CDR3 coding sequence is TGTGCCAGCAGATCCAGTTCCGGGACAGGGGCCTACGAGCAGTACTTC.

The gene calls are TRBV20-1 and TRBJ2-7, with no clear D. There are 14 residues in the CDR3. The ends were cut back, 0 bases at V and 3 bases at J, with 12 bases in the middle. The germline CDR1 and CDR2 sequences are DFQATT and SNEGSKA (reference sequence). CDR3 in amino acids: CSARDGQVIYEQYF. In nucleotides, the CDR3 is TGCAGTGCTAGAGATGGGCAGGTTATCTACGAGCAGTACTTC.

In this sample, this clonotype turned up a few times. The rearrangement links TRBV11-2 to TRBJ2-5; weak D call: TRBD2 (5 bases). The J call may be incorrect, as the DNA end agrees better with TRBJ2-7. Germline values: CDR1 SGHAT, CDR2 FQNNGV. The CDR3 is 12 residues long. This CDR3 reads CASSLNGDEQYF. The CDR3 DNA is TGTGCCAGCAGCTTAAACGGGGACGAGCAGTACTTC.

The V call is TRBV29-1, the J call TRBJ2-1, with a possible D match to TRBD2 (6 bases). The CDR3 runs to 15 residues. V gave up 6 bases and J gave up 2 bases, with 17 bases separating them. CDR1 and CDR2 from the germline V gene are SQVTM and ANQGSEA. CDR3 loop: CSVARTNGTYNEQFF. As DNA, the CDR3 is TGCAGCGTCGCCCGGACTAACGGAACCTACAATGAGCAGTTCTTC.

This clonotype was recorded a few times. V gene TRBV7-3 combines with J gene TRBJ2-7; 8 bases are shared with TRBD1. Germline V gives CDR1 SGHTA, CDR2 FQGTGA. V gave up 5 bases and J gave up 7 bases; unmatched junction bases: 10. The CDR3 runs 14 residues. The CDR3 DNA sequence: TGTGCCAGCAGCCCGGGACAGGCTTTTGAGGAGCAGTACTTC. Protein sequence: CASSPGQAFEEQYF.

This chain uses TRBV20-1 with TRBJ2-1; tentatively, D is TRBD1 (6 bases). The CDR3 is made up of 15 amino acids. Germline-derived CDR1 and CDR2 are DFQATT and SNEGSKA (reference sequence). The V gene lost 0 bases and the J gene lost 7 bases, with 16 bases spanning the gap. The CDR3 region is CSARDVASQGNEQFF. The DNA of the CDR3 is TGCAGTGCTAGAGACGTGGCTTCTCAGGGGAATGAGCAGTTCTTC.

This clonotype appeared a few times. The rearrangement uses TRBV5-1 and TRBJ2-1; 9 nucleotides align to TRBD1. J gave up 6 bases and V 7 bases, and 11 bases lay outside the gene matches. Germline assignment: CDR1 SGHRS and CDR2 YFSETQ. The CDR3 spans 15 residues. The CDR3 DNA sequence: TGCGCCAGCGGACGGGGACAGGGAGGAATCAATGAGCAGTTCTTC. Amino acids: CASGRGQGGINEQFF.

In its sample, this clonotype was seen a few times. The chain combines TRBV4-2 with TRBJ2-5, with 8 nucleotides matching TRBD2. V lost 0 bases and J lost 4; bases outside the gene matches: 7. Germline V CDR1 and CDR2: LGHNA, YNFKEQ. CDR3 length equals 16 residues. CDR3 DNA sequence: TGTGCCAGCAGCCAAGATGATCTAGCGGGTAGAGAGACCCAGTACTTC. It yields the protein CASSQDDLAGRETQYF.

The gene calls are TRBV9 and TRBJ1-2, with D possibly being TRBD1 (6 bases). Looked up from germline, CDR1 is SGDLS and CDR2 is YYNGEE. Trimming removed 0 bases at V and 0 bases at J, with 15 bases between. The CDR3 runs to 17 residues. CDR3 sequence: CASSVGRQVVSNYGYTF. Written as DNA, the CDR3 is TGTGCCAGCAGCGTAGGACGACAGGTTGTTTCTAACTATGGCTACACCTTC.

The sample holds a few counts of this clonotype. The CDR3 nucleotides read TGTGCCAGCAGTTTTATAGCTGGGGCCAACGTCCTGACTTTC. Its protein product is CASSFIAGANVLTF. The V and J genes are TRBV28 and TRBJ2-6; D call uncertain. This CDR3 comprises 14 residues. Germline V gene data show CDR1 as MDHEN and CDR2 as SYDVKM. Trimming cost V 3 bases and J 2 bases, with 5 bases left between them.

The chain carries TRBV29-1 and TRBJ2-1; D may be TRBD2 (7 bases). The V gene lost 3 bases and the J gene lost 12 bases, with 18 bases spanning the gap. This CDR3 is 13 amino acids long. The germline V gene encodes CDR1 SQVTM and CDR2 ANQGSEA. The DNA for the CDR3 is TGCAGCGTTGAGGCAGGGGAGGGAGTCGGGCAGTTCTTC. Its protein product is CSVEAGEGVGQFF.

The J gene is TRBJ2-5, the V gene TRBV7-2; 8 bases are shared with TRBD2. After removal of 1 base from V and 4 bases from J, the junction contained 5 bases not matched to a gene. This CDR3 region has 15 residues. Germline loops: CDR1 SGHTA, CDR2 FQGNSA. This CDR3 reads CASSLGPSGGETQYF. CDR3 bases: TGTGCCAGCAGCTTAGGACCCAGCGGGGGAGAGACCCAGTACTTC.

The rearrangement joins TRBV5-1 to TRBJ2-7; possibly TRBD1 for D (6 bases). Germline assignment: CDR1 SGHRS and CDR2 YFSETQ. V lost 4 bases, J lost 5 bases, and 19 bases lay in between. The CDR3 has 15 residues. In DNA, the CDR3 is TGCGCCAGCAGCAGAAGGGGACAAGGAGGAGACGAGCAGTACTTC. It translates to CASSRRGQGGDEQYF.